Listed below are T cell receptor beta chains from one sample, sequenced in a study of response to subunit inactivated influenza vaccine. From the RT-PCR reads, TCRdb called clonotypes with MiXCR, one entry per CDR3 protein. The data contain over 450,000 distinct CDR3 sequences, under 15% of them singletons. The sample was PBMCs from blood, taken 40 to 50 days after vaccination. The receptors were gathered from a man aged 45-65 years who received an inactivated influenza vaccine. Both conserved end residues are part of each CDR3. D genes are given only for firm matches. Clone sizes are given selectively: once, few, many, or a class where the clone is expanded.

CSSGVSGSYNEQFF,TGCAGCTCCGGCGTCAGCGGCTCCTACAATGAGCAGTTCTTC,.,TRBV29-1,few,TRBJ2-1
CASSLGVNEKLFF,TGTGCCAGCAGCTTGGGAGTTAATGAAAAACTGTTTTTT,.,TRBV7-2,many,TRBJ1-4
CASSTRTYPGELFF,TGTGCCAGCAGCACCCGGACTTATCCCGGGGAGCTGTTTTTT,.,TRBV7-6,.,TRBJ2-2
CASSYSIRQGANTDTQYF,TGTGCCAGCAGTTACTCGATCCGTCAGGGGGCGAACACAGATACGCAGTATTTT,TRBD1,TRBV6-5,.,TRBJ2-3
CASRAGLNTEAFF,TGTGCCAGCAGGGCAGGGTTGAACACTGAAGCTTTCTTT,.,TRBV5-6,few,TRBJ1-1
CASSLYRYPYQETQYF,TGTGCCAGCAGTCTATACAGGTACCCGTACCAAGAGACCCAGTACTTC,.,TRBV28,few,TRBJ2-5
CASSQEGQGNTEAFF,TGCGCCAGCAGCCAAGAAGGACAGGGGAACACTGAAGCTTTCTTT,TRBD1,TRBV4-3,few,TRBJ1-1
CASSVSRDIGAFF,TGTGCCAGCAGTGTAAGCCGGGACATCGGAGCTTTCTTT,.,TRBV12-3/TRBV12-4,few,TRBJ1-1
CSAFNQETQYF,TGCAGTGCTTTTAATCAAGAGACCCAGTACTTC,.,TRBV20-1,many,TRBJ2-5
CSAPTPKGFIAADTQYF,TGCAGTGCTCCAACTCCAAAAGGGTTTATAGCGGCAGATACGCAGTATTTT,.,TRBV20-1,.,TRBJ2-3
CASSRRTISGAYEQYF,TGTGCCAGCAGCCGGAGAACAATAAGCGGGGCCTACGAGCAGTACTTC,TRBD2,TRBV11-2,many,TRBJ2-7
CASSASSGSLTGELFF,TGTGCCAGTAGTGCCTCTAGCGGGAGTTTGACCGGGGAGCTGTTTTTT,TRBD2,TRBV19,few,TRBJ2-2
CASSFLPPGNIYNEQFF,TGTGCCAGCAGTTTTCTTCCCCCGGGAAATATTTACAATGAGCAGTTCTTC,.,TRBV12-3/TRBV12-4,.,TRBJ2-1
CASSSEGANEKLFF,TGTGCCAGCAGTTCAGAAGGGGCTAATGAAAAACTGTTTTTT,.,TRBV6-5,many,TRBJ1-4
CASSLGNTGYYEQYF,TGTGCCAGCAGCTTAGGAAATACGGGGTACTACGAGCAGTACTTC,.,TRBV11-2,.,TRBJ2-7
CAISVSGSSHEQFF,TGTGCCATCAGTGTAAGCGGGAGCAGCCATGAGCAGTTCTTC,TRBD2,TRBV10-3,few,TRBJ2-1
CATSFGGRSPRTEQFF,TGTGCCACCAGCTTCGGCGGGAGATCCCCTAGAACCGAGCAGTTCTTC,TRBD2,TRBV15,.,TRBJ2-1
CATSGQARTGYTF,TGTGCCACCAGCGGCCAGGCTCGAACGGGCTACACCTTC,.,TRBV15,.,TRBJ1-2
CSVVGGETQYF,TGCAGCGTTGTCGGGGGGGAGACCCAGTACTTC,TRBD2,TRBV29-1,few,TRBJ2-5
CASIRGGNTGELFF,TGTGCCAGCATCCGGGGGGGGAACACCGGGGAGCTGTTTTTT,TRBD2,TRBV6-2/TRBV6-3,.,TRBJ2-2
CASSLAGGVGNEQFF,TGTGCCAGCAGCTTAGCCGGGGGGGTCGGAAATGAGCAGTTCTTC,TRBD2,TRBV11-2,many,TRBJ2-1
CASSSRTGDNTGELFF,TGTGCCAGCAGTTCTCGGACAGGGGACAACACCGGGGAGCTGTTTTTT,TRBD1,TRBV5-5,.,TRBJ2-2
CSASSGIYNEQFF,TGCAGTGCTAGTAGTGGAATCTACAATGAGCAGTTCTTC,.,TRBV20-1,few,TRBJ2-1
CSVEVSFRANEQFF,TGCAGCGTTGAAGTTTCGTTTCGGGCCAATGAGCAGTTCTTC,.,TRBV29-1,.,TRBJ2-1
CASSWGGTRTETQYF,TGTGCCAGCAGCTGGGGCGGGACTCGGACAGAGACCCAGTACTTC,.,TRBV7-2,.,TRBJ2-5
CSVAQGPYNEQFF,TGCAGCGTTGCACAGGGACCCTACAATGAGCAGTTCTTC,.,TRBV29-1,few,TRBJ2-1
CASTINRGAGELFF,TGTGCCAGCACCATTAACAGGGGTGCAGGGGAGCTGTTTTTT,TRBD1,TRBV7-2,few,TRBJ2-2
CASSEVGEYQPQHF,TGTGCCAGCAGTGAAGTGGGGGAGTATCAGCCCCAGCATTTT,.,TRBV2,.,TRBJ1-5
CASSSDRTSSYNEQFF,TGTGCCAGCAGCTCAGACCGGACAAGCTCCTACAATGAGCAGTTCTTC,.,TRBV7-9,.,TRBJ2-1